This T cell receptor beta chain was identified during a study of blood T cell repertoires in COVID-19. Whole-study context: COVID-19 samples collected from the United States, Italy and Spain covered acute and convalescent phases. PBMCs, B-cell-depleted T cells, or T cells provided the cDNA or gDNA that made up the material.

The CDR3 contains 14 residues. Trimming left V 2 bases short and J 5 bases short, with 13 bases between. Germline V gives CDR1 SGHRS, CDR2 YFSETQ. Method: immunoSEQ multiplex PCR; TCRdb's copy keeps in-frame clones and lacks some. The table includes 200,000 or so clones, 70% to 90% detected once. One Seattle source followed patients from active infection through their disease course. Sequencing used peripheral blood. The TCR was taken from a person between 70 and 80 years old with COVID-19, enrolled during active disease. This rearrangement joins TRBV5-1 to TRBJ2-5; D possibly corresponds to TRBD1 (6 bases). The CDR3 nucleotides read TGCGCCAGCAGCTTCGGACAGCCCACGGAGACCCAGTACTTC. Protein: CASSFGQPTETQYF.